This T cell receptor beta chain originates from a study of human T cells and chemical hapten exposure. Study-wide results and limits: There was no change with DPC sensitization in TCRs above 1 in 1000 frequency.

The authors extracted total RNA from unfractionated whole blood. The CDR3 has 15 amino acids. V shed 2 bases, J shed 6 bases, and the junction held 6 bases outside the gene matches. Germline V lookup: CDR1 DFQATT, CDR2 SNEGSKA (reference sequence). In the case of this clonotype: Its target is not known.

Unique molecular identifiers were affixed to discrete cDNA molecules within the library. Study processing details: There were a median of around 100,000 TCRs per sample, with a range from about 23,224 to 690,600. A single record per CDR3 protein comes from TCRdb applying MiXCR to the 5' RACE reads. These V and J calls originate from TCRdb's pipeline instead of the authors' own analysis. The sample shows around 80,000 distinct CDR3 sequences, about 15% of them seen only once. This receptor was identified in a female donor in good health. The chain recombines TRBV20-1 with TRBJ2-1; TRBD2 matches 11 bases. This CDR3 reads CSARPGTSGSNEQFF. The CDR3 coding sequence is TGCAGTGCTAGACCTGGGACTAGCGGATCCAATGAGCAGTTCTTC.